The 18 T cell receptor beta chains below were found in one sample sequenced in a study of response to subunit inactivated influenza vaccine. One entry per CDR3 protein results from TCRdb running MiXCR on the RT-PCR reads. This table holds some 850,000 distinct CDR3 sequences, about a fifth found once. The specimen comprised PBMCs from blood, sampled about 5 days after vaccination. Every receptor here comes from a man between 45 and 60 years old who received an inactivated influenza vaccine.

The V call is TRBV5-4, the J call TRBJ2-7, with D possibly matching TRBD1 (6 bases). The germline V and J ends were trimmed by 2 bases and 2 bases, with 11 bases remaining between them. CDR1 is SGHNT and CDR2 is YYREEE in the germline V gene (reference sequence). The CDR3 covers 14 residues. CDR3 DNA sequence: TGTGCCAGCAGCTTCCAGGGGCCACCCTACGAGCAGTACTTC. Protein: CASSFQGPPYEQYF. The entire variable domain, with the rest obtained from reference TRBV5-4 and TRBJ2-7, is as follows: ETGVTQSPTHLIKTRGQQVTLRCSSQSGHNTVSWYQQALGQGPQFIFQYYREEENGRGNFPPRFSGLQFPNYSSELNVNALELDDSALYLCASSFQGPPYEQYFGPGTRLTVT.

This clonotype turned up a few times. The CDR3 region has the DNA TGTGCCAGCAGCCAAGCCGGCGGACGACGTTCGAACACTGAAGCTTTCTTT. Its translation is CASSQAGGRRSNTEAFF. The genes are TRBV14 and TRBJ1-1; D gene uncertain. The length of the CDR3 is 17 residues. Germline assignment: CDR1 SGHDN and CDR2 FVKESK. V shed 1 base and J shed 1 base, with 16 bases lying between them.

Only a few counts were recorded for this clonotype. The chain is built from TRBV7-3 and TRBJ2-1; tentatively, D is TRBD2 (6 bases). Germline lookup yields CDR1 SGHTA and CDR2 FQGTGA. Trimming cost V 5 bases and J 3 bases, with 14 bases left between them. This CDR3 has 15 residues. The CDR3 DNA is TGTGCCAGCAGCCTCGGGAGTACTGGCTACAATGAGCAGTTCTTC. This sequence encodes CASSLGSTGYNEQFF. Full variable domain (rest looked up from reference TRBV7-3 and TRBJ2-1): GAGVSQTPSNKVTEKGKYVELRCDPISGHTALYWYRQSLGQGPEFLIYFQGTGAADDSGLPNDRFFAVRPEGSVSTLKIQRTERGDSAVYLCASSLGSTGYNEQFFGPGTRLTVL.

V and J are TRBV6-1 and TRBJ2-7, with 8 nucleotides matching TRBD2. Losses at the gene ends were 7 bases for V and 1 base for J; bases not matched to a gene: 6. Per the germline V gene, CDR1 is MNHNS and CDR2 is SASEGT. This CDR3 has 14 residues. The CDR3 coding sequence is TGTGCCAGCAAGTGGCGGGAGGCGTCCTACGAGCAGTACTTC. This gives the protein CASKWREASYEQYF.

This clonotype was detected only a few times. The CDR3 is CASSAGPIGGQETQYF. The CDR3 DNA sequence: TGTGCCAGCAGCGCTGGACCGATTGGTGGACAAGAGACCCAGTACTTC. The chain is built from TRBV7-2 and TRBJ2-5; the D is unclear. Germline V gene lookup returns CDR1 SGHTA and CDR2 FQGNSA. Trimming left V 5 bases short and J 2 bases short, with 18 bases between. The CDR3 is made up of 16 amino acids.

This clonotype has just a few counts. CDR3 bases: TGTGCCAGCAGAGCGGCGTTCAATGAGCAGTTCTTC. Protein: CASRAAFNEQFF. The V and J genes are TRBV6-5 and TRBJ2-1; D is perhaps TRBD2 (5 bases). The CDR3 runs to 12 residues. Germline CDR1 reads MNHEY; CDR2 reads SVGAGI. V shed 6 bases and J shed 6 bases, with 9 bases lying between them.

Ten or more counts support this clonotype. This chain links TRBV4-3 with TRBJ1-2; TRBD1 matches 7 bases. CDR1 and CDR2 from the germline V gene are LGHNA and YSLEER. CDR3 length equals 17 residues. Germline trimming cut 2 bases from V and 2 bases from J; bases unmatched to any gene: 11. DNA for the CDR3: TGCGCCAGCAGCCAACACGGGGCGGGCAGGGGGAACTATGGCTACACCTTC. The encoded protein is CASSQHGAGRGNYGYTF.

The V gene is TRBV7-2, the J gene TRBJ2-1, with 10 bases fitting TRBD2. This CDR3 is 14 amino acids long. CDR1 is SGHTA and CDR2 is FQGNSA in the germline V gene. V trimming: 4 bases; J trimming: 9 bases; junction bases outside the gene matches: 6. The CDR3 DNA reads as TGTGCCAGCAGCTCTACTAGCGGGACTTCTGAGCAGTTCTTC. This sequence encodes CASSSTSGTSEQFF.

This clonotype was observed at least ten times. The chain joins TRBV5-5 to TRBJ2-4, with D possibly being TRBD1 or TRBD2 (5 bases each). Germline V gene sequence: CDR1 SGHKS, CDR2 YYEKEE (reference sequence). The CDR3 is made up of 16 amino acids. V lost 3 bases and J 0 bases, leaving 13 bases between the germline ends. CDR3 nucleotide sequence: TGTGCCAGCAGCTCGGGACGGATACTAGCCAAAAACATTCAGTACTTC. As protein: CASSSGRILAKNIQYF.

The chain has TRBV6-2 or TRBV6-3 and TRBJ2-2; the D is unclear. Germline CDR1 and CDR2: MNHEY and SVGEGT. Trimming cost V 7 bases and J 0 bases, with 15 bases left between them. The CDR3 contains 16 residues. CDR3 sequence (DNA): TGTGCCAGCAACGAGGAGAAAACCTCGAACACCGGGGAGCTGTTTTTT. Residues: CASNEEKTSNTGELFF.

In DNA, the CDR3 is TGTGCCAGCAGTTTACCCCAGGGAAGCAACGAGCAGTACTTC. Amino acids: CASSLPQGSNEQYF. The rearrangement joins TRBV12-3 or TRBV12-4 to TRBJ2-7; possibly TRBD1 for D (5 bases). V dropped 2 bases and J dropped 5 bases, with 13 bases sitting between them. The CDR3 extends over 14 amino acids.

The chain joins TRBV6-1 to TRBJ1-2; D is ambiguous. Trimming removed 2 bases at V and 5 bases at J, with 15 bases between. CDR3 length: 15 residues. Germline lookup yields CDR1 MNHNS and CDR2 SASEGT. This CDR3 is CASSEPSGRWYGYTF. The CDR3 DNA is TGTGCCAGCAGTGAACCATCCGGGAGGTGGTATGGCTACACCTTC.

This clonotype has at least ten counts. This rearrangement joins TRBV29-1 to TRBJ2-1, with 7 positions matching TRBD2. The CDR3 runs 14 residues. Unmatched junction bases numbered 11, after V lost 5 bases and J lost 7 bases. Germline lookup yields CDR1 SQVTM and CDR2 ANQGSEA. CDR3 in amino acids: CSVRGLAEVNEQFF. The CDR3 bases are TGCAGCGTTCGTGGCCTAGCGGAGGTGAATGAGCAGTTCTTC.

In this sample, this clonotype turned up many times. The gene calls are TRBV20-1 and TRBJ1-1; 7 bases match TRBD1. The CDR3 runs 13 residues. Germline trimming cut 5 bases from V and 5 bases from J; bases unmatched to any gene: 8. CDR1 is DFQATT and CDR2 is SNEGSKA in the germline V gene (reference sequence). In DNA, the CDR3 is TGCAGTGCTCCCGACAGGGTCGGAACTGAAGCTTTCTTT. It specifies CSAPDRVGTEAFF.

This clonotype has only a few counts. The chain couples TRBV12-3 or TRBV12-4 to TRBJ2-5, with D maybe TRBD1 (5 bases). There are 15 residues in the CDR3. V was trimmed by 5 bases and J by 1 base, leaving 14 bases between them. Written as DNA, the CDR3 is TGTGCCAGCAGTGTATGGCAGGGTAGCCAAGAGACCCAGTACTTC. It codes for CASSVWQGSQETQYF.

This chain joins TRBV29-1 and TRBJ2-3; D might be TRBD2 (5 bases). With 2 bases removed from V and 11 bases from J, the gap between germline ends came to 11 bases. Germline CDR1 SQVTM, CDR2 ANQGSEA. CDR3 length: 11 residues. In nucleotides, the CDR3 is TGCAGCGTTGAATCGGAGGTAGGGCAGTATTTT. Protein: CSVESEVGQYF.

This clonotype was seen only a few times. This chain uses TRBV10-3 with TRBJ1-4; TRBD1 matches 8 bases. This CDR3 is 14 amino acids long. The germline CDR1 and CDR2 sequences are ENHRY and SYGVKD. V was pared by 5 bases and J by 4 bases, with 3 bases of the junction left unmatched. DNA of the CDR3: TGTGCCATCAGTCACGGACAGGGTAATGAAAAACTGTTTTTT. Its translation is CAISHGQGNEKLFF.

This clonotype occurred a few times. V is TRBV4-2 and J is TRBJ1-2; D unclear. V was shortened by 1 base and J by 4 bases, with 4 bases between the two germline ends. The CDR3 has 12 residues. The germline gives CDR1 LGHNA, CDR2 YNFKEQ. CDR3 nucleotides: TGTGCCAGCAGCCAAGCAACCTATGGCTACACCTTC. Translated, it gives CASSQATYGYTF.